This TCR beta chain was obtained from a study of beta chain features in type 1 diabetes. Comments on this clone: Its cognate antigen is unknown.

Findings and limits, study-wide: PCR might favor shorter templates, equally in patients and controls. Small HLA sub-analyses could not settle whether HLA shapes TCRB rearrangement. High-TCR-expressing cells could be over-represented by cDNA sequencing.

Investigators reverse transcribed all isolated RNA, so they sequenced expressed TCRB transcripts. Measured with immunoSEQ multiplex PCR; TCRdb has only the in-frame clones, and not every one. The sample has about 150,000 clones, 40% to 60% seen once. V gave up 5 bases and J gave up 0 bases; unmatched junction bases: 6. The CDR3 length is 16 residues. Germline CDR1 and CDR2: SGHVS and FQNEAQ. The sequencing sample was made of Tregs from blood. The V call is TRBV7-8, the J call TRBJ1-1; 10 bases agree with TRBD1. The clonotype comes from a man aged 18 to 30 in good health. The CDR3 bases are TGTGCCAGCAGCAAAGCTGGACAGGGGGTGAACACTGAAGCTTTCTTT. Its translation is CASSKAGQGVNTEAFF.